The clone carrying this TCR beta chain was seen a few times. What it binds is unknown. These data belong to a study of cytomegalovirus exposure and HLA in healthy donors. Study-wide results and limits: One later analysis reportedly identified an Asian-associated ancestry cluster that showed fewer N-insertions than the roughly 600-donor mean. Across HLA loci, a later analysis found differing TCR association rates, with DRB1 most and HLA-C fewest. Further analysis, carried out later, found HLA-associated TCR beta chains more clonally expanded than equally common other chains. Using the classifier, cytomegalovirus status was reportedly diagnosed with high specificity and sensitivity.

Germline lookup yields CDR1 SNHLY and CDR2 FYNNEI. This CDR3 comprises 15 residues. The V segment lost 5 bases and the J segment 2 bases; nucleotides outside the gene matches: 9. PCR primers comprised 60 Vbeta and 13 Jbeta primers. The repertoire was sequenced with immunoSEQ multiplex PCR; TCRdb's copy has only in-frame clones and lacks some. The sample holds hundreds of thousands of clones, approximately 79% seen once. Input material: PBMCs. The gene calls are TRBV2 and TRBJ2-7, with TRBD1 identical over 7 bases. The TCR sequence derives from a girl aged 2-10 years in good health and CMV-seronegative. This CDR3 is CASSYSRGRTYEQYF. CDR3 sequence (DNA): TGTGCCAGCAGTTACTCCAGGGGGAGAACCTACGAGCAGTACTTC.